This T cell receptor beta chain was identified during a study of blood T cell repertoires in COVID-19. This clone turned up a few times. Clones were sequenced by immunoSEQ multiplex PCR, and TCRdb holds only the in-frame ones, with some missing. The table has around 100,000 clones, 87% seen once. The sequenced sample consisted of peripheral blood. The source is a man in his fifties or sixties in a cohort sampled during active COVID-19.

The DNA for the CDR3 is TGCGCCAGCAGCCTGAACCGGGACAGGATTTCACCCCTCCACTTT. Translated: CASSLNRDRISPLHF. The V and J genes are TRBV4-1 and TRBJ1-6; 8 positions match TRBD1. The length of the CDR3 is 15 residues. CDR1 is MGHRA, CDR2 YSYEKL, per germline. V was clipped by 4 bases and J by 9 bases; unmatched bases: 8.